The clone carrying this T cell receptor beta chain was recorded a few times. No antigen is known for it. The V and J ends lost 0 bases and 6 bases, in that order; junction bases with no gene match: 4. This CDR3 spans 15 amino acids. Looked up from germline, CDR1 is SGHDT and CDR2 is YYEEEE. This sample stems from a study of T cell repertoires in cytomegalovirus infection. TCRdb reanalysed the reads using MiXCR and keeps one entry per CDR3 protein. The sample contains around 100,000 distinct CDR3 sequences, about 9.5% of which appear only once. The material sequenced was PBMCs, sequenced either directly or after in vitro stimulation (not recorded which). The receptor was derived from a human donor in good health (CMV status not recorded). Some clones in this sample may be carry-over from other donors' samples. The chain uses TRBV5-6 and TRBJ1-2; 11 bases line up with TRBD1. CDR3 coding DNA: TGTGCCAGCAGCTTGGGGACAGGGGGCTCAGATGGCTACACCTTC. It is translated as CASSLGTGGSDGYTF. The variable domain in full, with the rest retrieved from reference TRBV5-6 and TRBJ1-2, is DAGVTQSPTHLIKTRGQQVTLRCSPKSGHDTVSWYQQALGQGPQFIFQYYEEEERQRGNFPDRFSGHQFPNYSSELNVNALLLGDSALYLCASSLGTGGSDGYTFGSGTRLTVV.